Here is one TCR beta chain with its context. The antigen it recognizes is unknown. Base quality data are lacking; no much larger clone is found one base away. Including the terminal cysteine and phenylalanine, the CDR3 comprises 11 residues. Only the CDR3 portion is preserved as DNA: 33 bases, with reading frame beginning at the first base. Relative to germline, V is 7 bases shorter and J is 8 bases shorter, with 11 bases between their ends. From the germline V gene (reference sequence), CDR1 is LNHDA and CDR2 is SQIVND. Library generation was performed with the immunoSEQ multiplex PCR assay. This immuneACCESS table, as held by TCRdb, lists in-frame sequences with V and J called but not all clones. Of the missing ones, under half trace to an unresolved V gene in checked studies; the others have no known cause. The sample data list some 73,000 clones, and roughly 90% of these were observed just once. About 4.5% of the sample is taken by the ten largest.

These data come from a study of technical replicates of blood from a handful of donors (dated by TCRdb to about 2017). The rearranged segments are TRBV19 and TRBJ1-2; too little of a D gene remains to name it. The sequenced sample consisted of PBMCs. This TCR came from a human donor in good health. Some clones in this sample may be carry-over from other donors' samples. The CDR3 protein is CASNHVGGYTF. The sequence in DNA is TGTGCCAGTAATCATGTGGGCGGCTACACCTTC.